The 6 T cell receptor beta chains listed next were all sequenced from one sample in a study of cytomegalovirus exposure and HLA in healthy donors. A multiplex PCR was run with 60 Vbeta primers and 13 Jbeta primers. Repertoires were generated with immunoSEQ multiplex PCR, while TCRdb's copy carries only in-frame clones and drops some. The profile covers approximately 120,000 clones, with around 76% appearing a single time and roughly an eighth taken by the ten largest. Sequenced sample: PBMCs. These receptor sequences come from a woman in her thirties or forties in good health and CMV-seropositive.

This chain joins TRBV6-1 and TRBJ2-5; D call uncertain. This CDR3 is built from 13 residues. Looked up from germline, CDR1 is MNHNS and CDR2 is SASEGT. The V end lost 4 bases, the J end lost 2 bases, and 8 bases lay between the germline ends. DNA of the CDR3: TGTGCCAGCAGTGGCACTATTCAAGAGACCCAGTACTTC. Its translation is CASSGTIQETQYF.

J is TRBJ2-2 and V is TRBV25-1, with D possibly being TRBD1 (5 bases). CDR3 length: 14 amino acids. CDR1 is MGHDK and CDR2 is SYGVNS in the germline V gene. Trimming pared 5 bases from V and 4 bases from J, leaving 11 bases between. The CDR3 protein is CASSLTGITGELFF. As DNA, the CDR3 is TGTGCCAGCAGTTTAACAGGCATCACCGGGGAGCTGTTTTTT.

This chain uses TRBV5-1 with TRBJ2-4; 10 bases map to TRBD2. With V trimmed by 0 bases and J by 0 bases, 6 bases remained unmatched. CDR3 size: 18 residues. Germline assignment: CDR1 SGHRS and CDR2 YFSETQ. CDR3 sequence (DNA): TGCGCCAGCAGCTTGGCCAGCGGGGGGGAGATAGCCAAAAACATTCAGTACTTC. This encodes CASSLASGGEIAKNIQYF.

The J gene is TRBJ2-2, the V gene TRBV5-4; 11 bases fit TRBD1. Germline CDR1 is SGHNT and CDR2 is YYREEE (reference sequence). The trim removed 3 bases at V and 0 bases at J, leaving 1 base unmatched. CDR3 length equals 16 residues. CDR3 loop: CASSWGQGANTGELFF. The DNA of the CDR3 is TGTGCCAGCAGCTGGGGACAGGGGGCGAACACCGGGGAGCTGTTTTTT. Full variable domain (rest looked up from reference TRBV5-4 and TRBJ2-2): ETGVTQSPTHLIKTRGQQVTLRCSSQSGHNTVSWYQQALGQGPQFIFQYYREEENGRGNFPPRFSGLQFPNYSSELNVNALELDDSALYLCASSWGQGANTGELFFGEGSRLTVL.

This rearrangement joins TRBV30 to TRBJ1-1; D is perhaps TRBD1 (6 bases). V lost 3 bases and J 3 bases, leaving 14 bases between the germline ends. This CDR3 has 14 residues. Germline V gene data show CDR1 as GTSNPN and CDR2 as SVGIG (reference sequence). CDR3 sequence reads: CAWSQTTGYTEAFF. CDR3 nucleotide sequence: TGTGCCTGGAGCCAAACCACAGGGTACACTGAAGCTTTCTTT.

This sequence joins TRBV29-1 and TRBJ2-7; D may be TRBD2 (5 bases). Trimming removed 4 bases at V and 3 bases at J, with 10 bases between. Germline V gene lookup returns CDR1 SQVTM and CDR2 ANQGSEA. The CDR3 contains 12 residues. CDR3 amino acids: CSVARGGYEQYF. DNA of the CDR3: TGCAGCGTTGCTCGGGGTGGCTACGAGCAGTACTTC.